A single sample gave rise to the 25 T cell receptor beta chains below, sequenced in a study of cytomegalovirus exposure and HLA in healthy donors. The PCR employed 60 Vbeta primers together with 13 Jbeta primers. Generated by immunoSEQ multiplex PCR, the TCRdb table keeps only in-frame clones and is missing some. The sample shows some 130,000 clones, 75% to 80% of them seen only once. Material: PBMCs. The receptor set was obtained from a male donor in good health and CMV-seronegative.

The chain recombines TRBV29-1 with TRBJ2-3; 8 bases map to TRBD1. After removal of 8 bases from V and 0 bases from J, the junction contained 7 bases not matched to a gene. There are 14 residues in the CDR3. Looked up from germline, CDR1 is SQVTM and CDR2 is ANQGSEA. The CDR3 nucleotides are TGCAGCTCCGGACAGGGTTCTAGCACAGATACGCAGTATTTT. It translates to CSSGQGSSTDTQYF.

Judged by abundance, this clone is medium-sized. Other nucleotide sequences from this sample produce the same CDR3. The chain uses TRBV4-1 and TRBJ1-3, with D tentatively TRBD1 (5 bases). The CDR3 is 15 residues long. V lost 0 bases to trimming and J lost 4 bases, with 10 bases between them. Per germline, CDR1 MGHRA and CDR2 YSYEKL. The CDR3 sequence is CASSQDPGPGNTIYF. Here the CDR3 DNA reads TGCGCCAGCAGCCAAGATCCAGGGCCGGGAAACACCATATATTTT.

The chain links TRBV7-9 to TRBJ2-3; D is uncertain. Deletions cut 5 bases from V and 5 bases from J, with 8 bases between. CDR3 length: 12 amino acids. The germline V gene encodes CDR1 SEHNR and CDR2 FQNEAQ (reference sequence). This CDR3 is CASSPAGDTQYF. CDR3 nucleotides: TGTGCCAGCAGCCCTGCCGGAGATACGCAGTATTTT.

V and J are TRBV5-1 and TRBJ2-3; 9 bases match TRBD1. V was clipped by 1 base and J by 3 bases; unmatched bases: 9. Germline V CDR1 and CDR2: SGHRS, YFSETQ. This CDR3 has 17 amino acids. DNA of the CDR3: TGCGCCAGCAGCTTGCCGACTGGACAGGGGAGGACAGATACGCAGTATTTT. Protein sequence: CASSLPTGQGRTDTQYF.

The rearrangement joins TRBV18 to TRBJ2-6; the match to TRBD1 covers 11 bases. There are 17 residues in the CDR3. V was clipped by 4 bases and J by 1 base; unmatched bases: 3. Germline assignment: CDR1 KGHSH and CDR2 LQKENI. The CDR3 is CASSRDRGESGANVLTF. CDR3 DNA: TGTGCCAGCTCACGGGACAGGGGGGAATCTGGGGCCAACGTCCTGACTTTC.

The CDR3 reads CASSQGQGNSPLHF. CDR3 nucleotide sequence: TGCGCCAGCAGCCAGGGACAGGGGAATTCACCCCTCCACTTT. This chain links TRBV5-1 with TRBJ1-6; 10 bases align to TRBD1. CDR3 length equals 14 residues. V lost 4 bases and J lost 7; bases outside the gene matches: 2. Germline assignment: CDR1 SGHRS and CDR2 YFSETQ.

The chain recombines TRBV5-4 with TRBJ1-2; D perhaps matches TRBD1 (5 bases). Trimming removed 4 bases from V and 2 bases from J, with 12 bases in between. The CDR3 covers 14 residues. CDR1 is SGHNT and CDR2 is YYREEE in the germline V gene (reference sequence). The CDR3 DNA reads as TGTGCCAGCAGCCCCTTGGGGGGAAACTATGGCTACACCTTC. It yields the protein CASSPLGGNYGYTF.

In DNA form, the CDR3 reads TGCGCCAGCAGCCTAACAGGGGGCGATGCGGGGGGGCCGGACGATACGCAGTATTTT. Its translation is CASSLTGGDAGGPDDTQYF. The chain is built from TRBV5-1 and TRBJ2-3; D tentatively fits TRBD1 or TRBD2 (9 bases each). The CDR3 is 19 residues long. The V gene lost 4 bases and the J gene lost 6 bases, with 30 bases spanning the gap. The germline V gene encodes CDR1 SGHRS and CDR2 YFSETQ.

In its sample, this clone was seen a few times. The rearrangement links TRBV4-1 to TRBJ2-7; 9 bases align to TRBD1. V shed 1 base, J shed 4 bases, and the junction held 8 bases outside the gene matches. The CDR3 has 16 residues. Germline assignment: CDR1 MGHRA and CDR2 YSYEKL. In nucleotides, the CDR3 is TGCGCCAGCAGCCAAGTCGGAGGGACAGGGACTTACGAGCAGTACTTC. Protein: CASSQVGGTGTYEQYF.

The DNA for the CDR3 is TGTGCCAGCAGCGCGTTAGCGGGGGGGCTCGAGCAGTACTTC. It yields the protein CASSALAGGLEQYF. The V gene is TRBV7-2, the J gene TRBJ2-7; 11 positions match TRBD2. V shed 5 bases and J 6 bases; nucleotides not matched to a gene: 6. CDR3 size: 14 residues. CDR1 and CDR2 from the germline V gene are SGHTA and FQGNSA.

The V gene is TRBV19, the J gene TRBJ1-2; TRBD1 matches at 10 bases. Germline CDR1 is LNHDA and CDR2 is SQIVND (reference sequence). Germline trimming cut 9 bases from V and 8 bases from J; bases unmatched to any gene: 18. CDR3 length: 16 amino acids. The CDR3 bases are TGTGCCAGCTTCCGGGACAGGGGCTTGGGGATGTCCGGCTACACCTTC. Translating gives CASFRDRGLGMSGYTF. The full variable domain, completed using reference TRBV19 and TRBJ1-2, is DGGITQSPKYLFRKEGQNVTLSCEQNLNHDAMYWYRQDPGQGLRLIYYSQIVNDFQKGDIAEGYSVSREKKESFPLTVTSAQKNPTAFYLCASFRDRGLGMSGYTFGSGTRLTVV.

The rearrangement links TRBV6-1 to TRBJ2-3; 9 nucleotides line up with TRBD2. This CDR3 has 14 residues. Losses at the gene ends were 6 bases for V and 5 bases for J; bases not matched to a gene: 6. Germline V gene lookup returns CDR1 MNHNS and CDR2 SASEGT. The DNA for the CDR3 is TGTGCCAGCAGGGCCGGGACTAGCTTAGATACGCAGTATTTT. Translated, it gives CASRAGTSLDTQYF.

This chain links TRBV14 with TRBJ2-7, with TRBD1 matching over 11 bases. CDR1 is SGHDN and CDR2 is FVKESK in the germline V gene. This CDR3 region has 15 residues. V shed 4 bases, J shed 0 bases, and the junction held 2 bases outside the gene matches. CDR3 DNA sequence: TGTGCCAGCAGCCTAGGACAGGGGGCCTCCTACGAGCAGTACTTC. Translated: CASSLGQGASYEQYF. Full variable domain (remainder filled in from reference TRBV14 and TRBJ2-7): EAGVTQFPSHSVIEKGQTVTLRCDPISGHDNLYWYRRVMGKEIKFLLHFVKESKQDESGMPNNRFLAERTGGTYSTLKVQPAELEDSGVYFCASSLGQGASYEQYFGPGTRLTVT.

The chain couples TRBV14 to TRBJ1-2; 7 bases are a match to TRBD1. The CDR3 loop spans 14 amino acids. Germline CDR1 is SGHDN and CDR2 is FVKESK. J lost 8 bases, V lost 2 bases, and 8 bases had no gene match. CDR3 DNA: TGTGCCAGCAGCCAAATCTCCACAGGGGAGGGCTACACCTTC. Protein: CASSQISTGEGYTF.

The chain recombines TRBV30 with TRBJ2-7; 9 nucleotides line up with TRBD2. Germline CDR1 and CDR2: GTSNPN and SVGIG (reference sequence). The V and J ends lost 0 bases and 6 bases, in that order; junction bases with no gene match: 6. CDR3 length: 14 residues. CDR3 loop: CAWSVQAGGGEQYF. The CDR3 DNA is TGTGCCTGGAGTGTACAAGCGGGGGGCGGCGAGCAGTACTTC.

V gene TRBV5-1 combines with J gene TRBJ2-7; TRBD2 aligns across 8 bases. The CDR3 is 16 residues long. Germline V CDR1 and CDR2: SGHRS, YFSETQ. Trimming at V came to 0 bases and at J to 5 bases, leaving 10 bases not matched to a gene. The CDR3 nucleotides read TGCGCCAGCAGCTTGGTTGCGGGGGGCTCCATCGACGAGCAGTACTTC. This codes for CASSLVAGGSIDEQYF.

CDR3 amino acids: CASSLGTQTYF. In nucleotides, the CDR3 is TGTGCCAGCAGCTTGGGGACTCAAACTTACTTC. The V gene is TRBV7-9, the J gene TRBJ2-4, with D perhaps TRBD2 (6 bases). Germline CDR1 SEHNR, CDR2 FQNEAQ (reference sequence). The CDR3 loop spans 11 amino acids. Trimming removed 3 bases at V and 16 bases at J, with 13 bases between. Combining the CDR3 with reference TRBV7-9 and TRBJ2-4 gives the whole variable domain DTGVSQNPRHKITKRGQNVTFRCDPISEHNRLYWYRQTLGQGPEFLTYFQNEAQLEKSRLLSDRFSAERPKGSFSTLEIQRTEQGDSAMYLCASSLGTQTYFGAGTRLSVL.

This chain uses TRBV19 with TRBJ1-5, with 7 positions matching TRBD1. Germline-derived CDR1 and CDR2 are LNHDA and SQIVND (reference sequence). J lost 5 bases, V lost 5 bases, and 18 bases had no gene match. The CDR3 is 18 residues long. For the CDR3, the DNA is TGTGCCAGTAGTCTCCATGCAATGAACCGGGACAGATATCAGCCCCAGCATTTT. The encoded protein is CASSLHAMNRDRYQPQHF. The variable domain in full, with the rest retrieved from reference TRBV19 and TRBJ1-5, is DGGITQSPKYLFRKEGQNVTLSCEQNLNHDAMYWYRQDPGQGLRLIYYSQIVNDFQKGDIAEGYSVSREKKESFPLTVTSAQKNPTAFYLCASSLHAMNRDRYQPQHFGDGTRLSIL.

The rearrangement links TRBV5-1 to TRBJ2-5; 8 bases are shared with TRBD2. This CDR3 spans 14 amino acids. Germline values: CDR1 SGHRS, CDR2 YFSETQ. J was trimmed by 4 bases and V by 5 bases; bases with no gene match: 7. CDR3 amino acids: CASSQPREGETQYF. The CDR3 region has the DNA TGCGCCAGCAGTCAGCCCCGGGAGGGAGAGACCCAGTACTTC. The full variable domain, with the rest looked up from reference TRBV5-1 and TRBJ2-5, is KAGVTQTPRYLIKTRGQQVTLSCSPISGHRSVSWYQQTPGQGLQFLFEYFSETQRNKGNFPGRFSGRQFSNSRSEMNVSTLELGDSALYLCASSQPREGETQYFGPGTRLLVL.

This clone has only one observation. The rearrangement links TRBV30 to TRBJ1-5, with a weak D call TRBD1 (5 bases). CDR1 is GTSNPN, CDR2 SVGIG, per germline (reference sequence). CDR3 length equals 12 residues. Trimming took 5 bases from V and 3 from J, leaving 8 bases between them. CDR3 sequence reads: CAWDSPNQPQHF. CDR3 nucleotide sequence: TGTGCCTGGGACAGCCCCAATCAGCCCCAGCATTTT.

The gene calls are TRBV6-5 and TRBJ1-5, with 9 bases that match TRBD1. J gave up 2 bases and V 6 bases, and 2 bases lay outside the gene matches. Germline V gene sequence: CDR1 MNHEY, CDR2 SVGAGI. This CDR3 has 14 amino acids. The CDR3 here is CASRQGAGNQPQHF. The CDR3 DNA reads as TGTGCCAGCAGACAGGGGGCGGGCAATCAGCCCCAGCATTTT.

The V call is TRBV11-1, the J call TRBJ2-3; weak D call: TRBD1 (6 bases). Looked up from germline, CDR1 is SGHAT and CDR2 is FQDESV (reference sequence). This CDR3 spans 15 amino acids. The ends were cut back, 3 bases at V and 0 bases at J, with 10 bases in the middle. The CDR3 spells CASSFGDTSTDTQYF. The CDR3 DNA reads TGTGCCAGCAGCTTCGGGGACACCAGCACAGATACGCAGTATTTT.

J is TRBJ2-7 and V is TRBV4-2, with 8 bases identical to TRBD1. Germline values: CDR1 LGHNA, CDR2 YNFKEQ. Trimming at V came to 5 bases and at J to 0 bases, leaving 6 bases not matched to a gene. The CDR3 loop spans 15 amino acids. Here the CDR3 reads CASSVQGASSYEQYF. The CDR3 nucleotides read TGTGCCAGCAGCGTCCAGGGGGCAAGCTCCTACGAGCAGTACTTC.

This clone appeared a few times. The chain links TRBV6-6 to TRBJ1-1, with 11 bases fitting TRBD1. In germline, CDR1 is MNHNY, CDR2 SVGAGI (reference sequence). This CDR3 comprises 14 residues. Germline trimming cut 5 bases from V and 5 bases from J; bases unmatched to any gene: 4. CDR3 DNA: TGTGCCAGCAGTACCGGACAGGGGGCGACTGAAGCTTTCTTT. Translation gives CASSTGQGATEAFF.

The J gene is TRBJ2-6, the V gene TRBV7-8, with D perhaps TRBD1 (5 bases). The germline V and J ends were trimmed by 5 bases and 0 bases, with 11 bases remaining between them. Germline V gene sequence: CDR1 SGHVS, CDR2 FQNEAQ. The CDR3 sequence is 16 residues long. This chain's CDR3 is CASSRLTASGANVLTF. The CDR3 coding sequence is TGTGCCAGCAGCCGTTTGACAGCCTCTGGGGCCAACGTCCTGACTTTC.